The rows below give T cell receptor beta chains drawn from one sample of a study of OX40 agonist ivuxolimab in advanced cancers. Assay used: immunoSEQ multiplex PCR; TCRdb lists only in-frame clones, some missing. The data hold roughly 56,000 clones, with roughly 84% observed a single time. Here the sequenced sample was CD4+ or CD8+ T cells sorted from blood, taken in a trial of the OX40 agonist ivuxolimab. The receptors come from an adult with an advanced solid tumor such as melanoma, head and neck, liver or kidney cancer. Both conserved end residues are part of each CDR3. Fields, in order: J gene, V gene, clone size, D gene, CDR3 protein, CDR3 DNA. D genes are given only for firm matches. Clone size, where shown, is once, few, many, or a class for clones that have expanded.

J gene: TRBJ2-3
V gene: TRBV6-5
clone size: .
D gene: .
CDR3 protein: CASYYANTQYF
CDR3 DNA: TGTGCCAGCTACTATGCGAATACGCAGTATTTT

J gene: TRBJ1-2
V gene: TRBV9
clone size: .
D gene: .
CDR3 protein: CASSPTHTSYGYTF
CDR3 DNA: TGTGCCAGCAGCCCCACCCATACCTCCTATGGCTACACCTTC

J gene: TRBJ1-4
V gene: TRBV28
clone size: .
D gene: .
CDR3 protein: CASSLADSATNEKLFF
CDR3 DNA: TGTGCCAGCAGTTTAGCGGATTCTGCAACTAATGAAAAACTGTTTTTT

J gene: TRBJ2-7
V gene: TRBV5-4
clone size: once
D gene: TRBD1
CDR3 protein: CASKTGTASSYEQYF
CDR3 DNA: TGTGCCAGCAAAACCGGGACAGCAAGCTCCTACGAGCAGTACTTC

J gene: TRBJ2-5
V gene: TRBV6-6
clone size: .
D gene: .
CDR3 protein: CASSRTGYRETQYF
CDR3 DNA: TGTGCCAGCAGCCGTACAGGGTATAGAGAGACCCAGTACTTC

J gene: TRBJ2-7
V gene: TRBV5-4
clone size: .
D gene: .
CDR3 protein: CASSLALPSEQYF
CDR3 DNA: TGTGCCAGCAGCTTGGCCTTACCCTCCGAGCAGTACTTC

J gene: TRBJ2-3
V gene: TRBV7-3
clone size: .
D gene: TRBD1
CDR3 protein: CASSSGQAADTQYF
CDR3 DNA: TGTGCCAGCAGCTCAGGACAGGCTGCAGATACGCAGTATTTT

J gene: TRBJ2-2
V gene: TRBV2
clone size: .
D gene: .
CDR3 protein: CASSYGPNTGELFF
CDR3 DNA: TGTGCCAGCAGTTACGGACCGAACACCGGGGAGCTGTTTTTT

J gene: TRBJ1-2
V gene: TRBV19
clone size: .
D gene: TRBD1
CDR3 protein: CASRAEGAYYGYTF
CDR3 DNA: TGTGCCAGTAGAGCGGAGGGGGCTTACTATGGCTACACCTTC

J gene: TRBJ1-5
V gene: TRBV9
clone size: .
D gene: .
CDR3 protein: CASSVEGDQPQHF
CDR3 DNA: TGTGCCAGCAGCGTAGAGGGAGACCAGCCCCAGCATTTT

J gene: TRBJ1-5
V gene: TRBV29-1
clone size: .
D gene: TRBD1
CDR3 protein: CSVAGTGDQPQHF
CDR3 DNA: TGCAGCGTGGCCGGGACAGGGGATCAGCCCCAGCATTTT

J gene: TRBJ1-1
V gene: TRBV7-8
clone size: .
D gene: TRBD1
CDR3 protein: CASSLAWSLGTGNTEAFF
CDR3 DNA: TGTGCCAGCAGCTTAGCATGGTCTTTGGGGACAGGGAACACTGAAGCTTTCTTT

J gene: TRBJ2-2
V gene: TRBV5-1
clone size: once
D gene: TRBD1
CDR3 protein: CASRLGQENTGELFF
CDR3 DNA: TGCGCCAGCAGATTAGGACAGGAGAACACCGGGGAGCTGTTTTTT

J gene: TRBJ2-7
V gene: TRBV11-2
clone size: .
D gene: .
CDR3 protein: CASSFPKTGAGDRGEQYF
CDR3 DNA: TGTGCCAGCAGCTTCCCAAAGACTGGGGCAGGGGATCGGGGCGAGCAGTACTTC